One sample yielded the 5 T cell receptor beta chains listed below, sequenced in a study of siplizumab effects on memory and regulatory T cells (dated 2019 in TCRdb). The library was prepared using the immunoSEQ multiplex PCR assay. The clones in this table, taken by TCRdb from immuneACCESS, are in-frame only. Not every clone is retained; where verified, under half of the shortfall comes from an unresolved V gene, and the cause of the rest is unknown. The sample contains roughly 110,000 clones, around 93% of them found a single time. The ten largest make up around 0.16% of the sample. Material: non-Treg CD4+ T cells sorted from blood. The cell subset or site label here, explained by the study, means: FACS-sorted unstimulated CD4+ non-regulatory T cells. The source of these receptors is a human donor in good health.

The genes are TRBV4-1 and TRBJ1-2; 10 bases map to TRBD1. Losses at the gene ends were 6 bases for V and 4 bases for J; bases not matched to a gene: 11. CDR1 is MGHRA, CDR2 YSYEKL, per germline. The length of the CDR3 is 16 residues. The CDR3 coding sequence is TGCGCCAGCAGTCGGGACAGGGGCGTCCTTGGCTATGGCTACACCTTC. Its protein is CASSRDRGVLGYGYTF.

The chain combines TRBV6-5 with TRBJ2-3; D perhaps matches TRBD2 (7 bases). V was clipped by 8 bases and J by 12 bases, with 15 bases between them. In germline, CDR1 is MNHEY, CDR2 SVGAGI. This CDR3 spans 11 amino acids. The DNA of the CDR3 is TGTGCCAGCCATGGGGGGGCGGCCCAGTATTTT. The encoded protein is CASHGGAAQYF.

This chain uses TRBV18 with TRBJ1-1; D is perhaps TRBD1 (6 bases). Trimming stripped 3 bases from V and 4 bases from J, with 12 bases between. CDR1 KGHSH and CDR2 LQKENI come from the germline V gene. The CDR3 loop spans 14 amino acids. The CDR3 here is CASSPRTEGTEAFF. As DNA, the CDR3 is TGTGCCAGCTCACCCCGGACAGAGGGCACTGAAGCTTTCTTT.

This clone occurred once. V usage is TRBV5-1 and J usage is TRBJ2-1; 9 bases agree with TRBD1. The CDR3 is 16 residues long. Germline V lookup: CDR1 SGHRS, CDR2 YFSETQ. V shed 1 base and J 4 bases; nucleotides not matched to a gene: 6. The CDR3 region has the DNA TGCGCCAGCAGCTTGTATGGGACAGGGTTGTACAATGAGCAGTTCTTC. It yields the protein CASSLYGTGLYNEQFF.

CDR3 in DNA: TGTGCCAGCTCAAGCAAAGGACTAGCGGGGACCTACGAGCAGTACTTC. Encoded protein: CASSSKGLAGTYEQYF. The chain is built from TRBV18 and TRBJ2-7; TRBD2 matches at 12 bases. Trimming cost V 5 bases and J 2 bases; bases outside gene matches: 7. CDR3 length: 16 residues. The germline V gene encodes CDR1 KGHSH and CDR2 LQKENI. Full variable domain (missing parts from reference TRBV18 and TRBJ2-7): NAGVMQNPRHLVRRRGQEARLRCSPMKGHSHVYWYRQLPEEGLKFMVYLQKENIIDESGMPKERFSAEFPKEGPSILRIQQVVRGDSAAYFCASSSKGLAGTYEQYFGPGTRLTVT.